These 23 T cell receptor beta chains came from one sample sequenced in a study of radiation and T cells in renal cell carcinoma. Time point noted: blood 4 weeks post-SBRT, at nephrectomy. Treatment in this sample: 15 Gy SBRT to primary tumor, nephrectomy 4 weeks later. TCRdb's table, derived via immunoSEQ multiplex PCR, lists solely in-frame clones and lacks some. Among some 150,000 clones listed, about 88% were seen once. The sample here was blood, taken from a patient whose treatment included radiotherapy and nephrectomy. These receptors came from a woman aged 50 to 65 with renal cell carcinoma.

This chain links TRBV27 with TRBJ2-7; TRBD2 matches at 9 bases. The junction had 13 bases not matched to a gene; V was cut back by 4 bases and J by 6 bases. Per the germline V gene, CDR1 is MNHEY and CDR2 is SMNVEV (reference sequence). There are 16 residues in the CDR3. CDR3 sequence reads: CASSSSPGLADREQYF. Here the CDR3 DNA reads TGTGCCAGCAGTTCGTCGCCGGGACTAGCAGACCGCGAGCAGTACTTC.

This chain links TRBV15 with TRBJ2-1; D unclear. CDR3 size: 11 residues. Per germline, CDR1 LNHNV and CDR2 YYDKDF (reference sequence). Trimming removed 3 bases from V and 9 bases from J, with 6 bases in between. Written as DNA, the CDR3 is TGTGCCACCAGCAGGAAGGGTGAGCAGTTCTTC. It encodes CATSRKGEQFF.

The chain links TRBV6-5 to TRBJ2-5; D call uncertain. The J call may be wrong; the DNA end is better matched by TRBJ2-7. CDR1 and CDR2 (germline): MNHEY, SVGAGI. The CDR3 is 12 residues long. In DNA form, the CDR3 reads TGTGCCACCCGGGCGGTCTCCTACGAGCAGTACTTC. Its translation: CATRAVSYEQYF.

The chain joins TRBV4-3 to TRBJ2-2, with D perhaps TRBD2 (6 bases). From germline, CDR1 is LGHNA and CDR2 YSLEER. V dropped 3 bases and J dropped 6 bases, with 11 bases sitting between them. The CDR3 covers 14 residues. The CDR3 loop is CASSHTGEAGELFF. CDR3 coding DNA: TGCGCCAGCAGCCATACGGGAGAGGCCGGGGAGCTGTTTTTT.

The rearrangement uses TRBV27 and TRBJ1-2, with 8 bases that match TRBD1. Per the germline V gene, CDR1 is MNHEY and CDR2 is SMNVEV (reference sequence). This CDR3 contains 12 residues. The V segment lost 5 bases and the J segment 6 bases; nucleotides outside the gene matches: 2. The CDR3, as DNA: TGTGCCAGCAGTCTGACAGGGGATGGCTACACCTTC. Amino acid sequence: CASSLTGDGYTF.

Comment on this clone: The sample holds other DNA sequences that translate to the same CDR3. V usage is TRBV7-2 and J usage is TRBJ2-1; D may correspond to TRBD1 or TRBD2 (5 bases each). V dropped 4 bases and J dropped 3 bases, with 13 bases sitting between them. This CDR3 has 15 amino acids. The germline V gene has CDR1 SGHTA and CDR2 FQGNSA. This CDR3 reads CASSSTGTNYNEQFF. The DNA of the CDR3 is TGTGCCAGCAGCTCAACCGGGACCAACTACAATGAGCAGTTCTTC.

The rearrangement uses TRBV5-1 and TRBJ1-5, with D perhaps matching TRBD1 (5 bases). Trimming stripped 5 bases from V and 7 bases from J, with 13 bases between. The CDR3 is made up of 13 amino acids. Germline V lookup: CDR1 SGHRS, CDR2 YFSETQ. The CDR3 sequence is CASRQGEQQPQHF. The CDR3 DNA is TGCGCCAGCAGGCAGGGCGAGCAACAGCCCCAGCATTTT.

The rearrangement joins TRBV11-3 to TRBJ2-1; D uncertain. CDR3 size: 13 residues. V lost 5 bases and J 9 bases, leaving 14 bases between the germline ends. The germline gives CDR1 SGHNT, CDR2 YENEEA. CDR3 sequence: CASSKSRSGEQFF. The CDR3 nucleotides read TGTGCCAGCAGCAAATCTAGGTCCGGTGAGCAGTTCTTC.

The rearrangement uses TRBV20-1 and TRBJ1-2; the D is unclear. V was clipped by 3 bases and J by 5 bases, with 7 bases between them. Germline-derived CDR1 and CDR2 are DFQATT and SNEGSKA (reference sequence). The CDR3 extends over 11 amino acids. The CDR3 loop is CSARMAYGYTF. The CDR3 DNA reads TGCAGTGCTAGGATGGCATATGGCTACACCTTC.

This clone occurred a few times. CDR3 in amino acids: CASGLQGTDYGYTF. In DNA, the CDR3 is TGTGCTAGTGGTTTGCAGGGAACAGACTATGGCTACACCTTC. The V and J genes are TRBV12-5 and TRBJ1-2, with D possibly matching TRBD1 (5 bases). The V gene's germline CDR1 is LGHNT and CDR2 FRNRAP. V was trimmed by 2 bases and J by 3 bases, leaving 10 bases between them. The CDR3 loop spans 14 amino acids.

V and J are TRBV6-6 and TRBJ2-5; D may correspond to TRBD1 or TRBD2 (5 bases each). The V gene lost 0 bases and the J gene lost 7 bases, with 15 bases spanning the gap. There are 15 residues in the CDR3. The germline CDR1 and CDR2 sequences are MNHNY and SVGAGI (reference sequence). This chain's CDR3 is CASSYSVPGTGTQYF. Here the CDR3 DNA reads TGTGCCAGCAGTTACTCGGTCCCGGGGACGGGGACCCAGTACTTC.

The rearrangement joins TRBV7-9 to TRBJ2-5, with TRBD2 matching over 12 bases. The V gene's germline CDR1 is SEHNR and CDR2 FQNEAQ (reference sequence). The CDR3 contains 19 residues. Trimming removed 3 bases from V and 3 bases from J; junction bases left unmatched: 14. The CDR3 sequence: CASSFIWTSGERWEETQYF. The CDR3 DNA reads TGTGCCAGCAGCTTTATTTGGACTAGCGGGGAGAGGTGGGAAGAGACCCAGTACTTC. Complete variable domain (other parts from reference TRBV7-9 and TRBJ2-5): DTGVSQNPRHKITKRGQNVTFRCDPISEHNRLYWYRQTLGQGPEFLTYFQNEAQLEKSRLLSDRFSAERPKGSFSTLEIQRTEQGDSAMYLCASSFIWTSGERWEETQYFGPGTRLLVL.

This clone came up many times. This chain joins TRBV7-2 and TRBJ2-7; 9 bases match TRBD2. Germline CDR1 SGHTA, CDR2 FQGNSA. Germline trimming cut 2 bases from V and 6 bases from J; bases unmatched to any gene: 8. The CDR3 is made up of 15 amino acids. This CDR3 is CASSLIGAGGSEQYF. For the CDR3, the DNA is TGTGCCAGCAGCTTAATTGGAGCGGGAGGCAGCGAGCAGTACTTC.

The chain couples TRBV6-6 to TRBJ2-5, with 8 positions matching TRBD1. The DNA end is more similar to TRBJ2-7, so the J call may be wrong. This CDR3 has 14 residues. Germline loops: CDR1 MNHNY, CDR2 SVGAGI (reference sequence). CDR3 in amino acids: CASSPRTGRNEQYF. The DNA of the CDR3 is TGTGCCAGCAGTCCTCGGACAGGGAGAAACGAGCAGTACTTC.

The chain carries TRBV7-9 and TRBJ2-7; D unresolved. V lost 7 bases to trimming and J lost 4 bases, with 11 bases between them. CDR1 and CDR2 (germline): SEHNR, FQNEAQ (reference sequence). The CDR3 has 12 amino acids. CDR3 loop: CASTIDRYEQYF. In DNA form, the CDR3 reads TGTGCCAGCACCATAGATCGGTACGAGCAGTACTTC.

The DNA for the CDR3 is TGTGCCACCAGCGTGGGACAGGGTACTTACAATGAGCAGTTCTTC. Its protein product is CATSVGQGTYNEQFF. The chain joins TRBV15 to TRBJ2-1, with 9 bases matching TRBD1. The CDR3 loop spans 15 amino acids. The ends lost 5 bases at V and 4 bases at J; junction bases unmatched: 6. Germline V gives CDR1 LNHNV, CDR2 YYDKDF (reference sequence). Filled out from reference TRBV15 and TRBJ2-1, the complete variable domain reads DAMVIQNPRYQVTQFGKPVTLSCSQTLNHNVMYWYQQKSSQAPKLLFHYYDKDFNNEADTPDNFQSRRPNTSFCFLDIRSPGLGDTAMYLCATSVGQGTYNEQFFGPGTRLTVL.

The chain links TRBV9 to TRBJ2-7; 8 bases are shared with TRBD1. CDR1 SGDLS and CDR2 YYNGEE come from the germline V gene. This CDR3 spans 14 amino acids. V lost 3 bases to trimming and J lost 5 bases; unmatched junction nucleotides: 7. As DNA, the CDR3 is TGTGCCAGCAGCGGAGGACAGGGTATCAACGAGCAGTACTTC. Protein product: CASSGGQGINEQYF.

The chain couples TRBV28 to TRBJ1-1; weak D call: TRBD1 (5 bases). CDR3 length: 16 residues. Trimming removed 1 base from V and 1 base from J, with 13 bases in between. Germline V gene sequence: CDR1 MDHEN, CDR2 SYDVKM. The CDR3 coding sequence is TGTGCCAGCAGTTTATCGTTAGGGACGGAGAACACTGAAGCTTTCTTT. Encoded protein: CASSLSLGTENTEAFF.

This clone was seen more than once but under ten times. The same CDR3 is also encoded by other DNA sequences in this sample. The genes are TRBV4-1 and TRBJ1-1, with TRBD1 as a possible D gene (5 bases). CDR3 length: 14 amino acids. The V end lost 1 base, the J end lost 0 bases, and 6 bases lay between the germline ends. From germline, CDR1 is MGHRA and CDR2 YSYEKL. The CDR3: CASSQGQLNTEAFF. CDR3 nucleotide sequence: TGCGCCAGCAGCCAAGGACAGTTGAACACTGAAGCTTTCTTT.

This clone was counted a few times. The V and J genes are TRBV9 and TRBJ1-6; D unclear. The germline V gene encodes CDR1 SGDLS and CDR2 YYNGEE. CDR3 size: 12 residues. V dropped 2 bases and J dropped 10 bases, with 7 bases sitting between them. CDR3 loop: CASSVGSSPLHF. The CDR3 region has the DNA TGTGCCAGCAGCGTCGGCAGCTCACCCCTCCACTTT.

This clone came up a few times. The genes are TRBV7-2 and TRBJ1-1, with unresolved D. The germline V and J ends were trimmed by 2 bases and 2 bases, with 12 bases remaining between them. Germline V gene data show CDR1 as SGHTA and CDR2 as FQGNSA. There are 15 residues in the CDR3. In nucleotides, the CDR3 is TGTGCCAGCAGCTTAAGTATCGGGTCAAACACTGAAGCTTTCTTT. It translates to CASSLSIGSNTEAFF.

The chain uses TRBV21-1 and TRBJ1-1; the table's D call TRBD1 went unverified against the DNA. TRBV21-1 counts as a pseudogene. The CDR3 is 16 residues long. CDR3 loop: CASSKQKPMLNTEAFF. CDR3 nucleotide sequence: TGTGCCAGCAGCAAACAGAAACCAATGTTGAACACTGAAGCTTTCTTT.

V usage is TRBV6-6 and J usage is TRBJ1-5; 10 bases align to TRBD1. This CDR3 comprises 14 residues. V was pared by 2 bases and J by 16 bases, with 11 bases of the junction left unmatched. Germline CDR1 is MNHNY and CDR2 is SVGAGI (reference sequence). CDR3: CASSYPGQGHHVHF. As DNA, the CDR3 is TGTGCCAGCAGTTACCCGGGACAGGGGCACCATGTACATTTT.